This entry concerns a single TCR beta chain. Antigen specificity is unknown. Primed by a sample-barcoded 5' primer and a J-beta primer mix, a second PCR proceeded for about 6 to 11 cycles. MiXCR was run by TCRdb on the 5' RACE reads, yielding one entry per CDR3 protein. Found here are 650,000 to 1,000,000 distinct CDR3 sequences, around 34% of them singletons; the top ten hold approximately 12%. The study isolated at least 6 million PBMCs from each sample. These data are taken from a study of blood T cells in healthy people across ages. Study conclusions and caveats: Among long-lived donors, naive CD4+ cells were more numerous and diversity higher than in aged donors.

Sequencing used blood. The sequence derives from a man between 18 and 35 years old in good health.

CDR3 nucleotide sequence: TGTGCCAGCAGTGAAGGAGGTTGGGACGGTTATGGCTACACCTTC. This encodes CASSEGGWDGYGYTF. V and J are TRBV6-1 and TRBJ1-2; tentative D call: TRBD1 (5 bases). V gave up 1 base and J gave up 5 bases, with 14 bases separating them. This CDR3 spans 15 amino acids. Germline CDR1 is MNHNS and CDR2 is SASEGT.